These 26 T cell receptor beta chains originate from one sample sequenced in a study of control samples from healthy donors and cancer patients. Generated by immunoSEQ multiplex PCR, the TCRdb table keeps only in-frame clones and is missing some. Of around 140,000 clones listed, more than 80% are singletons. The source material was blood. These receptors were collected from a man aged 18 to 29 in good health.

CDR3 loop: CAWVKGDAPRRQYF. In DNA, the CDR3 is TGTGCCTGGGTTAAGGGGGATGCCCCCCGTCGGCAGTACTTC. The V call is TRBV30, the J call TRBJ2-7; D may be TRBD1 (6 bases). V was trimmed by 5 bases and J by 9 bases, leaving 23 bases between them. Looked up from germline, CDR1 is GTSNPN and CDR2 is SVGIG (reference sequence). The CDR3 extends over 14 amino acids.

This clone was counted only a few times. V gene TRBV2 combines with J gene TRBJ1-2; possibly TRBD1 for D (5 bases). Germline CDR1 and CDR2: SNHLY and FYNNEI. V dropped 1 base and J dropped 4 bases, with 10 bases sitting between them. CDR3 length: 14 residues. This CDR3 reads CASSEDPGLYGYTF. CDR3 coding DNA: TGTGCCAGCAGTGAAGATCCGGGACTCTATGGCTACACCTTC.

The CDR3 nucleotides are TGCGCCAGCAGCCAAGACCTATCAGGGTATACTGAAGCTTTCTTT. Its protein product is CASSQDLSGYTEAFF. The chain couples TRBV4-3 to TRBJ1-1, with D possibly TRBD1 on 5 matching bases. Germline V gene sequence: CDR1 LGHNA, CDR2 YSLEER. Between the trimmed V and J ends, which lost 0 bases and 5 bases, there was a span of 13 bases. This CDR3 is built from 15 residues.

The V gene is TRBV5-1, the J gene TRBJ2-7; the D gene is possibly TRBD1 (5 bases). Between the trimmed V and J ends, which lost 0 bases and 5 bases, there was a span of 12 bases. Germline CDR1 reads SGHRS; CDR2 reads YFSETQ. There are 14 residues in the CDR3. The CDR3 DNA sequence: TGCGCCAGCAGCTTGGGTAGGGGAATGGACGAGCAGTACTTC. Its protein product is CASSLGRGMDEQYF.

The V and J genes are TRBV5-1 and TRBJ1-4; D gene ambiguous. This CDR3 comprises 14 residues. Trimming took off 4 bases at V and 0 bases at J, with 7 bases between the two ends. The V gene's germline CDR1 is SGHRS and CDR2 YFSETQ. CDR3 in amino acids: CASSVGPTNEKLFF. In DNA form, the CDR3 reads TGCGCCAGCAGCGTAGGACCAACTAATGAAAAACTGTTTTTT.

The V and J genes are TRBV19 and TRBJ1-1; no reliable D call. V was trimmed by 2 bases and J by 4 bases, leaving 11 bases between them. This CDR3 is 14 amino acids long. In germline, CDR1 is LNHDA, CDR2 SQIVND (reference sequence). CDR3 nucleotide sequence: TGTGCCAGTAGTATACAGCCGAGGGTCACTGAAGCTTTCTTT. It encodes CASSIQPRVTEAFF. The variable domain in full, completed from reference TRBV19 and TRBJ1-1, reads DGGITQSPKYLFRKEGQNVTLSCEQNLNHDAMYWYRQDPGQGLRLIYYSQIVNDFQKGDIAEGYSVSREKKESFPLTVTSAQKNPTAFYLCASSIQPRVTEAFFGQGTRLTVV.

The chain has TRBV9 and TRBJ1-5; TRBD1 matches at 7 bases. The J segment lost 0 bases and the V segment lost 2 bases, leaving 2 bases of the junction unmatched. CDR1 and CDR2 (germline): SGDLS, YYNGEE. The CDR3 sequence is 15 residues long. The CDR3: CASSVTGNSNQPQHF. In DNA form, the CDR3 reads TGTGCCAGCAGCGTGACAGGGAATAGCAATCAGCCCCAGCATTTT. Full variable domain (missing parts from reference TRBV9 and TRBJ1-5): DSGVTQTPKHLITATGQRVTLRCSPRSGDLSVYWYQQSLDQGLQFLIQYYNGEERAKGNILERFSAQQFPDLHSELNLSSLELGDSALYFCASSVTGNSNQPQHFGDGTRLSIL.

The rearrangement joins TRBV4-3 to TRBJ2-3, with D hard to call. Trimming took off 0 bases at V and 3 bases at J, with 7 bases between the two ends. This CDR3 region has 14 residues. Looked up from germline, CDR1 is LGHNA and CDR2 is YSLEER. DNA of the CDR3: TGCGCCAGCAGCCAAGATGTGGGAACAGATACGCAGTATTTT. Protein: CASSQDVGTDTQYF.

The V gene is TRBV5-4, the J gene TRBJ2-1, with D uncertain. Deletions cut 9 bases from V and 1 base from J, with 8 bases between. Germline V gene lookup returns CDR1 SGHNT and CDR2 YYREEE (reference sequence). This CDR3 is built from 12 residues. The CDR3 DNA reads as TGTGCCACAGGCAGGTCCTACAATGAGCAGTTCTTC. This translates into CATGRSYNEQFF.

The chain couples TRBV6-5 to TRBJ1-1; no clear D gene. CDR1 is MNHEY and CDR2 is SVGAGI in the germline V gene. The V end was cut by 7 bases, the J end by 0 bases, with 9 bases between. The CDR3 is 13 residues long. CDR3 DNA sequence: TGTGCCAGCACTTCGGGTATGAACACTGAAGCTTTCTTT. It encodes CASTSGMNTEAFF.

The J gene is TRBJ2-5, the V gene TRBV19; 10 bases fit TRBD1. CDR3 length: 16 residues. Germline lookup yields CDR1 LNHDA and CDR2 SQIVND (reference sequence). V trimming: 5 bases; J trimming: 5 bases; junction bases outside the gene matches: 11. This CDR3 is CASSSSDRGRRETQYF. The CDR3, as DNA: TGTGCCAGTAGTTCCTCTGACAGGGGGCGGAGGGAGACCCAGTACTTC. The entire variable domain, with the rest obtained from reference TRBV19 and TRBJ2-5, is as follows: DGGITQSPKYLFRKEGQNVTLSCEQNLNHDAMYWYRQDPGQGLRLIYYSQIVNDFQKGDIAEGYSVSREKKESFPLTVTSAQKNPTAFYLCASSSSDRGRRETQYFGPGTRLLVL.

The chain couples TRBV11-2 to TRBJ2-7; TRBD1 agrees at 8 bases. Germline V gene data show CDR1 as SGHAT and CDR2 as FQNNGV. The CDR3 spans 14 residues. Trimming cost V 3 bases and J 3 bases; bases outside gene matches: 4. The CDR3 region is CASSLGQDNYEQYF. The CDR3 DNA is TGTGCCAGCAGCTTGGGACAGGACAACTACGAGCAGTACTTC.

Comments on this clone: The same CDR3 can be traced to other DNA sequences in this sample. The chain combines TRBV11-2 with TRBJ1-2, with TRBD1 matching 9 bases. CDR3 length: 12 residues. Germline CDR1 is SGHAT and CDR2 is FQNNGV. Unmatched junction bases numbered 0, after V lost 5 bases and J lost 5 bases. The CDR3 nucleotides are TGTGCCAGCAGCGGGACAGGGTATGGCTACACCTTC. Amino acid sequence: CASSGTGYGYTF.

V and J are TRBV12-5 and TRBJ2-3; either TRBD1 or TRBD2 may fit D (6 bases each). Germline assignment: CDR1 LGHNT and CDR2 FRNRAP. Between the trimmed V and J ends, which lost 2 bases and 5 bases, there was a span of 26 bases. The CDR3 covers 19 residues. The CDR3 DNA follows: TGTGCTAGTGGTTTGCCGACGGCGGTGGGGGGCGCGTCTGTAGATACGCAGTATTTT. Residues: CASGLPTAVGGASVDTQYF.

The gene calls are TRBV18 and TRBJ1-3, with D unresolved. The CDR3 totals 13 residues. V lost 4 bases and J 0 bases, leaving 4 bases between the germline ends. Germline V gene data show CDR1 as KGHSH and CDR2 as LQKENI. The chain's CDR3 is CASSQGSGNTIYF. CDR3 coding DNA: TGTGCCAGCTCACAGGGCTCTGGAAACACCATATATTTT.

The chain links TRBV7-6 to TRBJ2-2, with TRBD1 matching over 9 bases. Germline trimming cut 5 bases from V and 6 bases from J; bases unmatched to any gene: 7. There are 15 residues in the CDR3. Germline V lookup: CDR1 SGHVS, CDR2 FNYEAQ. CDR3 sequence reads: CASSLPGQGPGELFF. Here the CDR3 DNA reads TGTGCCAGCAGCCTACCGGGACAGGGACCCGGGGAGCTGTTTTTT.

The chain couples TRBV9 to TRBJ2-1; the match to TRBD1 covers 8 bases. Germline V gene sequence: CDR1 SGDLS, CDR2 YYNGEE. V shed 3 bases and J 8 bases; nucleotides not matched to a gene: 10. CDR3 length: 15 amino acids. DNA of the CDR3: TGTGCCAGCAGCGCTCAGGGGGCGGAAGGCGATGAGCAGTTCTTC. Encoded protein: CASSAQGAEGDEQFF.

V gene TRBV29-1 combines with J gene TRBJ1-3, with D unclear. Germline V gene data show CDR1 as SQVTM and CDR2 as ANQGSEA. The CDR3 has 12 residues. Trimming took off 0 bases at V and 11 bases at J, with 11 bases between the two ends. The CDR3 DNA follows: TGCAGCGTTGAAGATCCTGGTGCGGCCATATATTTT. Translation: CSVEDPGAAIYF.

This chain links TRBV28 with TRBJ2-7, with 7 bases lining up with TRBD2. CDR1 is MDHEN and CDR2 is SYDVKM in the germline V gene. Trimming took 3 bases from V and 3 from J; bases not matched to a gene: 8. The CDR3 length is 15 residues. The DNA of the CDR3 is TGTGCCAGCAGTTTTGGAGCGGGGTTAGTCTACGAGCAGTACTTC. Amino acid sequence: CASSFGAGLVYEQYF.

The J gene is TRBJ1-1, the V gene TRBV6-5, with 7 bases matching TRBD1. This CDR3 is built from 14 residues. V shed 6 bases, J shed 0 bases, and the junction held 4 bases outside the gene matches. CDR1 is MNHEY, CDR2 SVGAGI, per germline. The CDR3 DNA sequence: TGTGCCAGCAGCCTGGGACAGCTGAACACTGAAGCTTTCTTT. Protein product: CASSLGQLNTEAFF.

The rearrangement uses TRBV2 and TRBJ1-2; TRBD1 might be the D (5 bases). Germline CDR1 SNHLY, CDR2 FYNNEI. The CDR3 sequence is 13 residues long. Deletions cut 5 bases from V and 8 bases from J, with 15 bases between. This CDR3 reads CASSPGAGRGYTF. As DNA, the CDR3 is TGTGCCAGCAGTCCTGGGGCAGGGAGGGGCTACACCTTC.

This clone was observed a single time. The chain links TRBV2 to TRBJ2-1, with TRBD2 matching over 8 bases. The CDR3 is made up of 14 amino acids. Trimming removed 6 bases from V and 1 base from J; junction bases left unmatched: 2. Germline V gene lookup returns CDR1 SNHLY and CDR2 FYNNEI. The DNA for the CDR3 is TGTGCCAGCAGGGGACTAGAGTCCTACAATGAGCAGTTCTTC. Amino acids: CASRGLESYNEQFF.

The rearrangement uses TRBV19 and TRBJ2-5; TRBD1 is a possible D gene (5 bases). The CDR3 is made up of 15 amino acids. The germline V gene encodes CDR1 LNHDA and CDR2 SQIVND (reference sequence). Deletions cut 3 bases from V and 2 bases from J, with 13 bases between. Written as DNA, the CDR3 is TGTGCCAGTAGTATCCTTGGGGCAGGGCAAGAGACCCAGTACTTC. Its protein is CASSILGAGQETQYF.

The chain employs TRBV5-6 and TRBJ1-1; unclear D gene. From germline, CDR1 is SGHDT and CDR2 YYEEEE. Trimming cost V 2 bases and J 5 bases, with 10 bases left between them. This CDR3 comprises 13 residues. The CDR3 loop is CASSFARRTEAFF. The CDR3 nucleotides read TGTGCCAGCAGCTTTGCGCGGAGGACTGAAGCTTTCTTT.

The chain couples TRBV5-1 to TRBJ1-4; D gene unclear. The V gene lost 1 base and the J gene lost 8 bases, with 21 bases spanning the gap. CDR3 length: 17 residues. The germline gives CDR1 SGHRS, CDR2 YFSETQ. The CDR3 DNA sequence: TGCGCCAGCAGCTTGCGTCCCATTTCGGGTAGTGGAGAAAAACTGTTTTTT. It specifies CASSLRPISGSGEKLFF.

This sequence joins TRBV6-5 and TRBJ1-1, with a possible D match to TRBD1 (6 bases). CDR1 MNHEY and CDR2 SVGAGI come from the germline V gene. This CDR3 region has 15 residues. V was trimmed by 6 bases and J by 0 bases, leaving 14 bases between them. The CDR3 spells CASSSSGVVNTEAFF. CDR3 nucleotide sequence: TGTGCCAGCAGCTCCTCAGGGGTGGTGAACACTGAAGCTTTCTTT.